The 3 T cell receptor beta chains below come from one sample, sequenced in a study of T cells in Graves' hyperthyroidism and ophthalmopathy. The CDR3 regions of TCR beta were amplified from RNA transcripts. HTBI primers drove first-round RT-PCR of the TCR CDR3. MiXCR was run by TCRdb on the multiplex PCR reads, yielding one entry per CDR3 protein. This sample has a few hundred thousand distinct CDR3 sequences, with about 20% found just once. Specimen: blood. The receptors derive from a man younger than 35 with Graves' hyperthyroidism.

Many counts were recorded for this clonotype. This chain connects TRBV6-1 to TRBJ1-1; unclear D gene. The germline V and J ends were trimmed by 8 bases and 0 bases, with 10 bases remaining between them. Germline CDR1 is MNHNS and CDR2 is SASEGT. The CDR3 runs to 13 residues. This CDR3 reads CASEEGMNTEAFF. The CDR3 nucleotides are TGTGCCAGCGAGGAAGGGATGAACACTGAAGCTTTCTTT.

The J gene is TRBJ1-2, the V gene TRBV12-3 or TRBV12-4; D gene unclear. V was cut by 6 bases and J by 8 bases, with 16 bases left in between. The CDR3 spans 13 residues. The CDR3 loop reads CASRTSASGGYTF. The CDR3, as DNA: TGTGCCAGCAGAACCTCCGCAAGTGGGGGCTACACCTTC.

This chain links TRBV12-3 or TRBV12-4 with TRBJ1-1; D is uncertain. The CDR3 extends over 14 amino acids. V lost 0 bases and J lost 4, with 9 bases in between. The CDR3 bases are TGTGCCAGCAGTTTAGCAGGGCCCGCCACTGAAGCTTTCTTT. Translating gives CASSLAGPATEAFF.